Presented here are 31 T cell receptor beta chains from one specimen sequenced in a study of T cells in Graves' hyperthyroidism and ophthalmopathy. TCR beta CDR3 sequences were amplified from RNA transcripts. An initial round of RT-PCR targeting the TCR CDR3 relied on the HTBI primer set. TCRdb analysed the multiplex PCR reads with MiXCR anew, one entry per CDR3 protein. Of 500,000 to 600,000 distinct CDR3 sequences in the sample, approximately 49% were seen once. The sample taken for sequencing was peripheral blood or thyroid tissue (not recorded which). The receptors stem from an adult woman with Graves' disease, either hyperthyroidism or ophthalmopathy (not recorded which).

In regard to this clonotype: The junction and the germline gene differ at one end; a read error may be behind it. The V gene is TRBV9, the J gene TRBJ2-5, with D possibly matching TRBD1 (5 bases). The CDR3 is 16 amino acids. Germline loops: CDR1 SGDLS, CDR2 YYNGEE. The CDR3 region has the DNA TGTGCCAGCAGTTCCCCCAAGAAGGGGAATGAAGAGACCCAGTGCTTC. Protein: CASSSPKKGNEETQCF.

In this sample, this clonotype turned up once. The gene calls are TRBV9 and TRBJ1-5; 9 bases map to TRBD1. The germline gives CDR1 SGDLS, CDR2 YYNGEE. The CDR3 runs 15 residues. After removal of 4 bases from V and 3 bases from J, the junction contained 5 bases not matched to a gene. CDR3 nucleotide sequence: TGTGCCAGCAGCTTCCGGGACAGGGCCAATCAGCCCCAGCATTTT. It specifies CASSFRDRANQPQHF.

A remark on this clonotype: One end of the junction is discordant with germline, which a read error may explain. The chain is built from TRBV10-2 and TRBJ2-5; D is perhaps TRBD1 or TRBD2 (5 bases each). CDR3 length equals 14 residues. From germline, CDR1 is WSHSY and CDR2 SAAADI. The CDR3 loop reads CASSDRGDQETQYF. CDR3 nucleotides: TGCGCCAGCAGTGATCGAGGGGACCAGGAGACCCAGTACTTC.

This clonotype was observed a single time. The rearrangement joins TRBV19 to TRBJ2-7; maybe TRBD2 (6 bases). V dropped 6 bases and J dropped 2 bases, with 17 bases sitting between them. In germline, CDR1 is LNHDA, CDR2 SQIVND (reference sequence). The CDR3 spans 15 residues. The CDR3 region is CASSKTSRTTYEQYF. For the CDR3, the DNA is TGTGCCAGTAGCAAGACTTCCAGGACTACCTACGAGCAGTACTTC. The variable domain in full, with the rest retrieved from reference TRBV19 and TRBJ2-7, is DGGITQSPKYLFRKEGQNVTLSCEQNLNHDAMYWYRQDPGQGLRLIYYSQIVNDFQKGDIAEGYSVSREKKESFPLTVTSAQKNPTAFYLCASSKTSRTTYEQYFGPGTRLTVT.

This chain links TRBV13 with TRBJ2-5, with a weak D call TRBD2 (7 bases). Per germline, CDR1 PRHDT and CDR2 FYEKMQ (reference sequence). The V and J ends lost 5 bases and 5 bases respectively, with 18 bases between them. The length of the CDR3 is 15 residues. DNA of the CDR3: TGTGCCAGCAGCGAAGGGGGGGCTCTATGGGAGACCCAGTACTTC. It yields the protein CASSEGGALWETQYF.

Written as DNA, the CDR3 is TGTGCCAGCAGCCGCAGCGACGGAGGGAACACTGAAGCTTTCTTT. The encoded protein is CASSRSDGGNTEAFF. This chain links TRBV7-9 with TRBJ1-1; no clear D. The CDR3 runs to 15 residues. V was trimmed by 5 bases and J by 1 base, leaving 14 bases between them. Germline assignment: CDR1 SEHNR and CDR2 FQNEAQ (reference sequence).

V is TRBV14 and J is TRBJ2-1; TRBD2 agrees at 9 bases. The CDR3 length is 17 residues. From germline, CDR1 is SGHDN and CDR2 FVKESK. The ends lost 1 base at V and 6 bases at J; junction bases unmatched: 10. CDR3 in DNA: TGTGCCAGCAGCCAAGGTAGCGGGAGTAGGTATCTCAATGAGCAGTTCTTC. This sequence encodes CASSQGSGSRYLNEQFF.

The chain is built from TRBV7-9 and TRBJ1-4; no clear D. Per the germline V gene, CDR1 is SEHNR and CDR2 is FQNEAQ (reference sequence). This CDR3 region has 14 residues. Trimming removed 4 bases from V and 7 bases from J, with 13 bases in between. Here the CDR3 reads CASSSGRGIEKLFF. CDR3 nucleotide sequence: TGTGCCAGCAGCTCAGGCCGTGGGATTGAAAAACTGTTTTTT. Together with reference TRBV7-9 and TRBJ1-4, the CDR3 gives the full variable domain: DTGVSQNPRHKITKRGQNVTFRCDPISEHNRLYWYRQTLGQGPEFLTYFQNEAQLEKSRLLSDRFSAERPKGSFSTLEIQRTEQGDSAMYLCASSSGRGIEKLFFGSGTQLSVL.

The count of this clonotype is one. This chain uses TRBV6-5 with TRBJ1-6; tentatively, D is TRBD1 (5 bases). The CDR3 is 14 amino acids. Trimming cost V 2 bases and J 6 bases, with 8 bases left between them. Germline loops: CDR1 MNHEY, CDR2 SVGAGI. The CDR3 loop is CASSYARGNSPLHF. The CDR3, as DNA: TGTGCCAGCAGTTACGCGAGGGGTAATTCACCCCTCCACTTT.

The rearrangement joins TRBV29-1 to TRBJ2-5, with 7 bases matching TRBD1. V shed 6 bases and J 2 bases; nucleotides not matched to a gene: 9. The CDR3 runs 14 residues. CDR1 and CDR2 (germline): SQVTM, ANQGSEA. Written as DNA, the CDR3 is TGCAGCGTAACAGGGGTACAGACACAAGAGACCCAGTACTTC. This translates into CSVTGVQTQETQYF.

The CDR3 DNA follows: TGTGCCAGCAGCTCTGACGGGAGACTCTCCTACGAGCAGTACTTC. This codes for CASSSDGRLSYEQYF. The chain recombines TRBV7-9 with TRBJ2-7; weak D call: TRBD2 (6 bases). Per the germline V gene, CDR1 is SEHNR and CDR2 is FQNEAQ (reference sequence). This CDR3 comprises 15 residues. V shed 4 bases and J shed 0 bases, with 13 bases lying between them. Complete variable domain (other parts from reference TRBV7-9 and TRBJ2-7): DTGVSQNPRHKITKRGQNVTFRCDPISEHNRLYWYRQTLGQGPEFLTYFQNEAQLEKSRLLSDRFSAERPKGSFSTLEIQRTEQGDSAMYLCASSSDGRLSYEQYFGPGTRLTVT.

Only a few counts were recorded for this clonotype. The chain links TRBV20-1 to TRBJ2-5, with TRBD2 identical over 8 bases. Germline values: CDR1 DFQATT, CDR2 SNEGSKA (reference sequence). The CDR3 has 14 residues. Germline trimming cut 0 bases from V and 3 bases from J; bases unmatched to any gene: 3. This chain's CDR3 is CSARDPGGEETQYF. As DNA, the CDR3 is TGCAGTGCTAGAGATCCGGGGGGGGAAGAGACCCAGTACTTC.

This clonotype was observed at least ten times. The genes are TRBV5-4 and TRBJ2-5; D perhaps matches TRBD2 (7 bases). Trimming took 5 bases from V and 5 from J, leaving 19 bases between them. Germline CDR1 and CDR2: SGHNT and YYREEE (reference sequence). This CDR3 has 15 residues. This CDR3 reads CASSSRQQGGETQYF. CDR3 coding DNA: TGTGCCAGCAGTTCCCGTCAACAGGGAGGGGAGACCCAGTACTTC.

This clonotype has ten or more counts. The chain combines TRBV5-6 with TRBJ1-1; D is undetermined. Per germline, CDR1 SGHDT and CDR2 YYEEEE. The CDR3 is 14 residues long. V gave up 1 base and J gave up 5 bases, with 12 bases separating them. The CDR3 nucleotides read TGTGCCAGCAGCTTGTTCACCACTGGGACTGAAGCTTTCTTT. Translated, it gives CASSLFTTGTEAFF.

In nucleotides, the CDR3 is TGTGCCAGCAGCTTAGATCCAGGCCTATCTGAAGCTTTCTTT. This codes for CASSLDPGLSEAFF. The V gene is TRBV7-9, the J gene TRBJ1-1, with D unclear. V lost 1 base and J lost 6, with 12 bases in between. Germline CDR1 SEHNR, CDR2 FQNEAQ (reference sequence). The CDR3 sequence is 14 residues long.

This clonotype was detected only once. V and J are TRBV7-8 and TRBJ2-5, with D hard to call. The CDR3 spans 13 residues. Trimming stripped 9 bases from V and 5 bases from J, with 16 bases between. From germline, CDR1 is SGHVS and CDR2 FQNEAQ. The CDR3 loop is CASSTTARETQYF. The CDR3, as DNA: TGTGCCAGTAGTACCACCGCGCGGGAGACCCAGTACTTC.

This clonotype was seen a handful of times. The chain links TRBV7-8 to TRBJ1-1, with 9 bases that match TRBD1. V trimming: 4 bases; J trimming: 3 bases; junction bases outside the gene matches: 3. Germline V gene sequence: CDR1 SGHVS, CDR2 FQNEAQ. This CDR3 is built from 14 residues. CDR3 protein: CASSWDRVDTEAFF. The CDR3 coding sequence is TGTGCCAGCAGCTGGGACAGGGTCGACACTGAAGCTTTCTTT.

In this sample, this clonotype turned up a few times. The chain couples TRBV6-5 to TRBJ1-1; D is ambiguous. The CDR3 sequence is 15 residues long. V was clipped by 6 bases and J by 1 base, with 15 bases between them. Germline CDR1 reads MNHEY; CDR2 reads SVGAGI. This chain's CDR3 is CASRLENFENTEAFF. The CDR3 region has the DNA TGTGCCAGCAGATTAGAAAATTTTGAGAACACTGAAGCTTTCTTT.

The CDR3 loop reads CASRPTSGDYEQYF. CDR3 coding DNA: TGTGCCAGCAGGCCGACTAGCGGGGACTACGAGCAGTACTTC. J is TRBJ2-7 and V is TRBV2, with TRBD2 matching over 11 bases. Germline V lookup: CDR1 SNHLY, CDR2 FYNNEI. V shed 6 bases, J shed 3 bases, and the junction held 4 bases outside the gene matches. The CDR3 spans 14 residues.

The chain uses TRBV4-1 and TRBJ2-7; D might be TRBD2 (5 bases). This CDR3 contains 15 residues. The germline CDR1 and CDR2 sequences are MGHRA and YSYEKL. V dropped 0 bases and J dropped 0 bases, with 9 bases sitting between them. The CDR3 loop is CASSQEGRDSYEQYF. Written as DNA, the CDR3 is TGCGCCAGCAGCCAAGAAGGACGGGACTCCTACGAGCAGTACTTC.

This clonotype was counted at least ten times. The chain uses TRBV10-3 and TRBJ2-5, with TRBD2 matching 8 bases. V shed 4 bases and J 1 base; nucleotides not matched to a gene: 2. Germline-derived CDR1 and CDR2 are ENHRY and SYGVKD. This CDR3 has 14 amino acids. CDR3 region: CAISAGTSQETQYF. The CDR3 nucleotides read TGTGCCATCAGTGCCGGGACTAGCCAAGAGACCCAGTACTTC.

The V and J genes are TRBV15 and TRBJ1-2; D is unresolved. Germline V gene lookup returns CDR1 LNHNV and CDR2 YYDKDF (reference sequence). V dropped 2 bases and J dropped 1 base, with 5 bases sitting between them. The CDR3 consists of 13 residues. Here the CDR3 reads CATSRRNNYGYTF. For the CDR3, the DNA is TGTGCCACCAGCAGACGTAATAACTATGGCTACACCTTC.

This chain links TRBV7-2 with TRBJ2-5, with 8 nucleotides matching TRBD1. CDR3 length: 14 amino acids. V dropped 5 bases and J dropped 2; count of bases not matched to a gene: 4. The V gene's germline CDR1 is SGHTA and CDR2 FQGNSA. As DNA, the CDR3 is TGTGCCAGCAGCACCCGACAGGGGCAAGAGACCCAGTACTTC. Translated: CASSTRQGQETQYF.

This clonotype was picked up many times. The DNA is omitted, as the CDR3 cannot be located on it reliably, and the CDR3 follows TCRdb's listing. V gene TRBV29-1 combines with J gene TRBJ1-1; the DNA was not compared with TRBD1, the D call given in the table. The CDR3 length is 12 residues, termini included. The germline gives CDR1 SQVTM, CDR2 ANQGSEA. CDR3 amino acids: CSVGIGTGGLFF.

The rearrangement links TRBV2 to TRBJ1-4, with D possibly matching TRBD1 (5 bases). Deletions cut 8 bases from V and 8 bases from J, with 18 bases between. Germline V CDR1 and CDR2: SNHLY, FYNNEI. The length of the CDR3 is 14 residues. CDR3 protein: CASAAQGSGEKLFF. DNA of the CDR3: TGTGCCAGCGCCGCCCAGGGTTCAGGCGAAAAACTGTTTTTT.

Concerning this clonotype: An end of the junction differs from the germline gene, which may be a read error. The chain employs TRBV7-2 and TRBJ2-2, with D perhaps matching TRBD1 (6 bases). The CDR3 runs to 16 residues. In germline, CDR1 is SGHTA, CDR2 FQGNSA. The CDR3 DNA sequence: TGTGCCAGCAGCTTCTACAGACAGGTCAACACCGGGGAGCTGTCTTGG. It is translated as CASSFYRQVNTGELSW.

This clonotype was detected a few times. This chain connects TRBV5-1 to TRBJ2-2, with a weak D call TRBD2 (6 bases). The CDR3 consists of 15 residues. The ends were cut back, 4 bases at V and 6 bases at J, with 16 bases in the middle. Germline lookup yields CDR1 SGHRS and CDR2 YFSETQ. The CDR3 protein is CASSPQPSGAGELFF. For the CDR3, the DNA is TGCGCCAGCAGCCCGCAGCCCTCGGGGGCCGGGGAGCTGTTTTTT.

This clonotype has more than one count but fewer than ten. The V call is TRBV20-1, the J call TRBJ1-2, with D unclear. The CDR3 is made up of 12 amino acids. With 3 bases removed from V and 0 bases from J, the gap between germline ends came to 5 bases. Germline V lookup: CDR1 DFQATT, CDR2 SNEGSKA (reference sequence). The CDR3 here is CSASGANYGYTF. CDR3 nucleotides: TGCAGTGCTAGCGGAGCTAACTATGGCTACACCTTC.

The chain carries TRBV7-3 and TRBJ2-5; D not certain. This CDR3 has 16 residues. CDR1 and CDR2 from the germline V gene are SGHTA and FQGTGA. V lost 2 bases to trimming and J lost 2 bases, with 15 bases between them. The CDR3 DNA reads as TGTGCCAGCAGCTTAGAATTGGGTCCCGGGCAAGAGACCCAGTACTTC. It codes for CASSLELGPGQETQYF.

This clonotype was seen only a few times. The V and J genes are TRBV24-1 and TRBJ2-7; D not resolved. The CDR3 consists of 11 residues. CDR1 and CDR2 (germline): KGHDR, SFDVKD. V lost 9 bases and J 4 bases, leaving 9 bases between the germline ends. CDR3 in DNA: TGTGCCACCTCGGTTGGGTACGAGCAGTACTTC. This translates into CATSVGYEQYF.

This clonotype showed up just a few times. This chain's CDR3 is CASSRTSGDSYEQYF. In DNA form, the CDR3 reads TGTGCCAGTAGTAGGACTAGCGGAGACTCCTACGAGCAGTACTTC. The V and J genes are TRBV19 and TRBJ2-7; 10 bases are shared with TRBD2. V lost 4 bases, J lost 0 bases, and 3 bases stayed unmatched. Germline V gives CDR1 LNHDA, CDR2 SQIVND (reference sequence). The CDR3 runs 15 residues.